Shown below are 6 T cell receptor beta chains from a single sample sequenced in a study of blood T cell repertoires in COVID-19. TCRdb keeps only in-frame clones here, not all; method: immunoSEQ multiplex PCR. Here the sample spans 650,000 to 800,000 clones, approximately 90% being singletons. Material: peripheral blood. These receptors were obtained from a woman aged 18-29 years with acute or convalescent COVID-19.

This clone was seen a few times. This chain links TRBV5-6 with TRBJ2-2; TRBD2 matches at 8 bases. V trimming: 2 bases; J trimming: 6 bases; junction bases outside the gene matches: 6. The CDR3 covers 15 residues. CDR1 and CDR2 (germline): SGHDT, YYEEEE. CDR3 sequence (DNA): TGTGCCAGCAGCTTCCCCAGCGGGGGAGCCGGGGAGCTGTTTTTT. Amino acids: CASSFPSGGAGELFF.

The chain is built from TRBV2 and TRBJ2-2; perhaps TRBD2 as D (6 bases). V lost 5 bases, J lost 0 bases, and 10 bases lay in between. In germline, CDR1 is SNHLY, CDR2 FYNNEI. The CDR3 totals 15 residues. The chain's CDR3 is CASSLAGTNTGELFF. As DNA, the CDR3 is TGTGCCAGCAGTCTGGCGGGGACGAACACCGGGGAGCTGTTTTTT.

CDR3 coding DNA: TGTGCCAGCTCACCATACCGTGGGGACAGTCCCCTCTCTGGAAACACCATATATTTT. It encodes CASSPYRGDSPLSGNTIYF. The chain combines TRBV18 with TRBJ1-3; 7 bases agree with TRBD1. The CDR3 has 19 residues. J lost 0 bases, V lost 2 bases, and 13 bases had no gene match. Germline values: CDR1 KGHSH, CDR2 LQKENI.

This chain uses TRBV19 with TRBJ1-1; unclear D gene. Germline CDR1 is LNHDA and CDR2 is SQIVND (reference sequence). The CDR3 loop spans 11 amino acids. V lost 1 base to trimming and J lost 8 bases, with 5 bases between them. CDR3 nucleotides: TGTGCCAGTAGTATAGGCAGAGAAGCTTTCTTT. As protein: CASSIGREAFF. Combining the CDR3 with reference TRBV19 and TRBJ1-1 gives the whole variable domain DGGITQSPKYLFRKEGQNVTLSCEQNLNHDAMYWYRQDPGQGLRLIYYSQIVNDFQKGDIAEGYSVSREKKESFPLTVTSAQKNPTAFYLCASSIGREAFFGQGTRLTVV.

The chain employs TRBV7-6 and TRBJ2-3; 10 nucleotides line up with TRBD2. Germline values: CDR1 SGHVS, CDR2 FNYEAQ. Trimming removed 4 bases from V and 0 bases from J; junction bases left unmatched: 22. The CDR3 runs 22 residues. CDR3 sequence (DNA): TGTGCCAGCAGCTCCCGCCTTGTTCGTCGTAGCGGGGGGTCCCCGAGCACAGATACGCAGTATTTT. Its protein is CASSSRLVRRSGGSPSTDTQYF.

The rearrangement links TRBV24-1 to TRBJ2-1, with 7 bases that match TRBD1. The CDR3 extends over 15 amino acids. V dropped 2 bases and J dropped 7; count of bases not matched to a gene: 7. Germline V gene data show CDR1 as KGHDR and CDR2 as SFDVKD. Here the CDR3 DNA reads TGTGCCACCAGTGATTCTCGGGACAGAGTTAATGAGCAGTTCTTC. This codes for CATSDSRDRVNEQFF.